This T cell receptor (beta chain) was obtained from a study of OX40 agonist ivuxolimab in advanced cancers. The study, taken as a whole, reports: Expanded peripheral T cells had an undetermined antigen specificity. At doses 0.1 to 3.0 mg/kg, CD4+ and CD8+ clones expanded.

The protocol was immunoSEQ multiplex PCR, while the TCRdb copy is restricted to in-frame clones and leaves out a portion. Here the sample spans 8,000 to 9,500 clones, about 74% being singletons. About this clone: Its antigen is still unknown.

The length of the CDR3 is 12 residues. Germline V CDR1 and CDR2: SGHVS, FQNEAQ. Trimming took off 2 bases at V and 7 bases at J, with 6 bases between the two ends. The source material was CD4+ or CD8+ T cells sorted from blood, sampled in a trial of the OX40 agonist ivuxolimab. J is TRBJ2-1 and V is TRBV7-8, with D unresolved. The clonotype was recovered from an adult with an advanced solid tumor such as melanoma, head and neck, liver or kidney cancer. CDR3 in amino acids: CASSLSSNEQFF. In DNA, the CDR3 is TGTGCCAGCAGCTTAAGTTCTAATGAGCAGTTCTTC.